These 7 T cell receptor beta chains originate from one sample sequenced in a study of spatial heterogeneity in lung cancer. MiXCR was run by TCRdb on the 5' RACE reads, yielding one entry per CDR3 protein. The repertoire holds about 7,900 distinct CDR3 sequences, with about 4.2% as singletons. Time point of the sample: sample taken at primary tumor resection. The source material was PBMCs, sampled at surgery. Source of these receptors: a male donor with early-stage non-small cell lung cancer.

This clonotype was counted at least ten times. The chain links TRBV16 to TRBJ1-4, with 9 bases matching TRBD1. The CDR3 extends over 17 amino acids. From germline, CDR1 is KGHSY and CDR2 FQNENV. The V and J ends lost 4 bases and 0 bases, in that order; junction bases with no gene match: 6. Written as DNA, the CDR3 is TGTGCCAGCAGCCTCGACAGGGGGTACTCAACTAATGAAAAACTGTTTTTT. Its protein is CASSLDRGYSTNEKLFF. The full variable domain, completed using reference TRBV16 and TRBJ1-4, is GEEVAQTPKHLVRGEGQKAKLYCAPIKGHSYVFWYQQVLKNEFKFLISFQNENVFDETGMPKERFSAKCLPNSPCSLEIQATKLEDSAVYFCASSLDRGYSTNEKLFFGSGTQLSVL.

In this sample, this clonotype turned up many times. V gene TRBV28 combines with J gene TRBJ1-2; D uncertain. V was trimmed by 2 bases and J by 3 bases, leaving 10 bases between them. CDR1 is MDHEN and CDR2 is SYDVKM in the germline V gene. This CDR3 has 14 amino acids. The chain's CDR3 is CASSLRPGDYGYTF. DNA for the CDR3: TGTGCCAGCAGTTTAAGGCCCGGAGACTATGGCTACACCTTC.

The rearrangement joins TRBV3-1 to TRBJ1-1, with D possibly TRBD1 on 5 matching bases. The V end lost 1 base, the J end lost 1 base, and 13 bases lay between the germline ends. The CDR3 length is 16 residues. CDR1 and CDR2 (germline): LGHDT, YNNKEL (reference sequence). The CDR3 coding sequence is TGTGCCAGCAGCCAAGGTTCAGGGTTAACGAACACTGAAGCTTTCTTT. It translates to CASSQGSGLTNTEAFF.

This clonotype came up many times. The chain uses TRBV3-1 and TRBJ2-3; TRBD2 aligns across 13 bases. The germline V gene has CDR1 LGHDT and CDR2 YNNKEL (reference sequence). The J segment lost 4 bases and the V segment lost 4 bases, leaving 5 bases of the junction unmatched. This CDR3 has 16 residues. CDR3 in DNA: TGTGCCAGCAGCCTCGGGACTAGCGGGGTGCCAGATACGCAGTATTTT. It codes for CASSLGTSGVPDTQYF.

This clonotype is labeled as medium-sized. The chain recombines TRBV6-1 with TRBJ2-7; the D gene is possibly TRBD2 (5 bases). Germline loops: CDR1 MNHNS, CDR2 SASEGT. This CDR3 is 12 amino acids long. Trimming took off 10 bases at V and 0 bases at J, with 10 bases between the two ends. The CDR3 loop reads CANLTISYEQYV. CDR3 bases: TGTGCCAACCTGACTATCTCCTACGAGCAGTACGTC.

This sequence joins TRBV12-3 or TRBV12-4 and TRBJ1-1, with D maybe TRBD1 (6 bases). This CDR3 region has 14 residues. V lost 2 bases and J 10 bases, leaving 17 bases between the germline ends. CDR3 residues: CASSLSREGGRAFF. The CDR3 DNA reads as TGTGCCAGCAGTTTAAGTAGAGAAGGGGGGAGAGCTTTCTTT.

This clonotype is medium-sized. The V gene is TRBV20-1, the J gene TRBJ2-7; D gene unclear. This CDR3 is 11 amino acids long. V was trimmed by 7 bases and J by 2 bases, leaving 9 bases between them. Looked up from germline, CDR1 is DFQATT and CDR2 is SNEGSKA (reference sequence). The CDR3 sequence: CSGVETYEQYV. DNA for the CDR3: TGCAGTGGGGTAGAGACCTACGAGCAGTACGTC.